This note documents a single T cell receptor (beta chain) sequence. Antigen: not known. These data originate in a study of T cell responses to AZD1222 COVID-19 vaccine. Sequencing was performed with immunoSEQ multiplex PCR; in TCRdb, only in-frame clones are kept and a portion is missing. This table has about 100,000 clones, 85% to 90% appearing once. Unmatched junction bases numbered 5, after V lost 1 base and J lost 4 bases. Looked up from germline, CDR1 is SGHVS and CDR2 is FQNEAQ. The CDR3 is 15 amino acids. General observations from the study: Donors were chiefly white British, with a greater number of females, and clonal diversity was perhaps underestimated. Seropositive AZD1222 recipients at baseline numbered only five or six.

The chain joins TRBV7-8 to TRBJ1-2, with TRBD1 identical over 8 bases. The clonotype was recovered from an adult in good health. The sequencing here drew on peripheral blood, taken on day 0 of AZD1222 vaccination. The CDR3 coding sequence is TGTGCCAGCAGCTTAGAACAGGGGGGATTCTATGGCTACACCTTC. Translating it yields CASSLEQGGFYGYTF.